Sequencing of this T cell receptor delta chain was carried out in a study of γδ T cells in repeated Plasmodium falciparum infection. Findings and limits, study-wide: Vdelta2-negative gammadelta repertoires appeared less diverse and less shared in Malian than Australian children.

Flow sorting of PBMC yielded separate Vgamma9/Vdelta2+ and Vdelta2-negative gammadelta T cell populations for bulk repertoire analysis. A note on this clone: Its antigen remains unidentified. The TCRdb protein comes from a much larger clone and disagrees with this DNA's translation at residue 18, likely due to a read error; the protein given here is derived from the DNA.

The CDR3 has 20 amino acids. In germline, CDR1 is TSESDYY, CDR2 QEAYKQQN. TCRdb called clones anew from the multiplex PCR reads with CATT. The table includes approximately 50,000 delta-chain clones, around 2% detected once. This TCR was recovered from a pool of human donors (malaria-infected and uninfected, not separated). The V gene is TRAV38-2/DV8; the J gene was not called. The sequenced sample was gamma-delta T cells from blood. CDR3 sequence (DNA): TGTGCTTATAGGAGCGCGTTCCCTACCAACGGTTTGGACTACACCGATAAACCCATCTTT. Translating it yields CAYRSAFPTNGLDYTDKPIF.